This paragraph reports one T cell receptor (beta chain). The clone's antigen remains unknown. No base-level quality is on record; no much larger clone is a single base apart. Enrolling through a virtual design, the prospective study's participants ranged in age from roughly 18 to 89 years and lived across about two dozen United States geographic areas. In the prospective study, participants were assigned to cohorts based on the clinical history participants reported in a screening survey and a study questionnaire. For ImmuneRACE Cohort 3, a participant was defined as recovered based on two consecutive negative NP/OP PCR tests, clearance by a healthcare professional, or resolution of symptoms. Each participant in the prospective study had whole blood, serum and a nasopharyngeal or oropharyngeal swab collected by mobile phlebotomists. Over an approximately 2-month period, participants in the prospective study had the option of providing additional blood draws and questionnaires. Before DNA extraction, blood samples from the prospective study were shipped at room temperature or frozen.

Measured from the cysteine to the phenylalanine, the CDR3 is 13 residues long. Kept here is only the CDR3 DNA, which spans 39 bases and is read in frame from base 1. The CDR1 and CDR2 encoded by the germline V gene (reference sequence) are GTSNPN and SVGIG. V sheds 3 bases and J sheds 4 bases, leaving 12 bases between their ends. This specimen belongs to a study of blood T cell repertoires in COVID-19 (dated by TCRdb to about 2020). Broadly, across the study: Collaborator samples came from the United States, Italy and Spain and covered acute and convalescent phases of COVID-19. The material from the prospective study consisted of cDNA or gDNA derived from T cells, B-cell-depleted T cells, or PBMCs. Deeply sampled blood TCRbeta repertoires from subjects exposed to, actively infected with, or recovered from COVID-19 were included in the dataset. A freely available public database, intended as a resource for researchers studying the immune response to SARS-CoV-2, is where the repertoires were released. Samples came from the ongoing ImmuneRACE study (first 160 participants) plus 1,254 subjects from 6 global collaborators. The sample metadata nearly always contained a de-identified subject ID, COVID-19 status, age in years and sex. Where HLA class I and class II types were available, the types were taken from metadata supplied by the sample provider, not from assay-based typing. Results the study describes overall, beyond this receptor: The quantity of clinical and demographic metadata differed by source and by participant and was supplied without curation.

TCRbeta CDR3 regions were amplified from genomic DNA by means of the immunoSEQ Assay, a bias-controlled multiplex PCR. As for how the authors treated the data: Nucleated cell counts per sample were estimated from amplification of reference gene primers within the assay. Sequence reads were collapsed and filtered to measure the absolute abundance of every unique TCRbeta CDR3 rearrangement. Productive Simpson clonality was computed per sample as the square root of Simpson's diversity index over productive rearrangements. TCRdb took this table from immuneACCESS and kept in-frame rearrangements with V and J called. Such tables lack part of the clones; where checked against another copy, unresolved V genes explain under half of the gap, and the rest is unexplained. V, J and clone size reflect that table, while D and trimming were determined from the DNA. The table for this sample lists around 400,000 clones; about 90% of them were counted only once. About 1.8% of the sample is held by the ten biggest clonotypes.

The clonotype comes from a woman younger than 45 who had recovered from COVID-19. Here the chain combines TRBV30 and TRBJ1-1; the D gene is perhaps TRBD1, from 6 matching bases. The sequenced material came from PBMCs or T cells enriched from blood (not recorded which). The encoded CDR3 is CAWSEGEGTEAFF. The DNA is TGTGCCTGGAGCGAGGGGGAGGGCACTGAAGCTTTCTTT.